This entry features one TCR beta chain sequence. Study processing details: From reference gene primer amplification, estimates of nucleated cell counts were derived. Here immunoSEQ multiplex PCR was the method, and the copy in TCRdb shows in-frame clones only, minus some. The DNA was the basis for D and trimming; V, J and clone size are from that table. The sample carries about 150,000 clones, 84% recorded once. In germline, CDR1 is SSHAT, CDR2 FNYEAQ (reference sequence). The CDR3 totals 18 residues. Trimming pared 5 bases from V and 4 bases from J, leaving 24 bases between. The data stem from a study of blood T cell repertoires in COVID-19. As for the study in general: Italy, Spain and the United States were the sources of the convalescent and acute COVID-19 samples. The analysed material was cDNA or gDNA that came from T cells, B-cell-depleted T cells, or PBMCs.

Sequencing used peripheral blood. The TCR originated in a woman in her forties or fifties with acute or convalescent COVID-19. V is TRBV7-7 and J is TRBJ1-3; no reliable D call. The CDR3 spells CASSPRPGSRTEGNTIYF. The CDR3 DNA reads TGTGCCAGCAGCCCCCGCCCCGGGAGTAGAACAGAAGGAAACACCATATATTTT.